This T cell receptor (beta chain) was found in a study of cytomegalovirus exposure and HLA in healthy donors. Study-wide background: Prior work identified some 120 million unique TCR beta sequences in around 170 million T cells.

The CDR3 extends over 16 amino acids. Germline trimming cut 1 base from V and 0 bases from J; bases unmatched to any gene: 4. CDR1 is SEHNR, CDR2 FQNEAQ, per germline (reference sequence). Comment on this clone: No antigen is known for it.

60 Vbeta and 13 Jbeta primers were used in PCR. Data came from immunoSEQ multiplex PCR; TCRdb stores just in-frame clones and leaves some out. The sample has about 200,000 clones; 85% are singletons. Study-wide points: The study designated around 150 TCR beta chains cytomegalovirus-associated.

The chain has TRBV7-9 and TRBJ2-3; TRBD2 matches at 7 bases. The TCR originated in a woman aged 45-60 years in good health and CMV-seronegative. Sequenced: PBMCs. For the CDR3, the DNA is TGTGCCAGCAGCTTAGGGGGCGGGAGTAGCACAGATACGCAGTATTTT. Amino acid sequence: CASSLGGGSSTDTQYF.